A single sample is the source of the 21 T cell receptor beta chains below, sequenced in a study of early T cells in non-severe SARS-CoV-2 infection. TCRdb fed the 5' RACE reads into MiXCR, producing one record per CDR3 protein. In the table there are around 71,000 distinct CDR3 sequences, more than 8.5% of which are singletons. Sequenced material: whole blood, taken at baseline. Receptors were obtained from an adult who was a healthcare worker with PCR-confirmed SARS-CoV-2 infection or an uninfected control (not recorded which).

This clonotype has just a few counts. This chain joins TRBV20-1 and TRBJ2-1, with 12 nucleotides matching TRBD2. Germline values: CDR1 DFQATT, CDR2 SNEGSKA (reference sequence). The CDR3 is 15 residues long. V shed 4 bases, J shed 8 bases, and the junction held 9 bases outside the gene matches. CDR3 sequence: CSAIRTSGTSDEQFF. Here the CDR3 DNA reads TGCAGTGCTATCCGGACTAGCGGGACTTCCGATGAGCAGTTCTTC.

This clonotype was observed at least ten times. J is TRBJ2-7 and V is TRBV3-1; D gene uncertain. Trimming pared 1 base from V and 3 bases from J, leaving 16 bases between. This CDR3 spans 16 amino acids. Germline V gene lookup returns CDR1 LGHDT and CDR2 YNNKEL (reference sequence). The CDR3 here is CASSQGVARVHYEQYF. CDR3 bases: TGTGCCAGCAGCCAAGGCGTTGCTAGGGTTCACTACGAGCAGTACTTC.

A few counts support this clonotype. The rearrangement links TRBV13 to TRBJ1-3; D is uncertain. The V and J ends lost 0 bases and 2 bases respectively, with 11 bases between them. CDR3 length equals 16 residues. Germline CDR1 reads PRHDT; CDR2 reads FYEKMQ (reference sequence). The CDR3, as DNA: TGTGCCAGCAGCTTAGGCGCGCGGGAGGCTGGAAACACCATATATTTT. Its translation: CASSLGAREAGNTIYF.

The table lists this clonotype with a few counts. This sequence joins TRBV6-2 or TRBV6-3 and TRBJ2-2; 7 bases are a match to TRBD1. Trimming took 4 bases from V and 1 from J; bases not matched to a gene: 12. The CDR3 loop spans 18 amino acids. The V gene's germline CDR1 is MNHEY and CDR2 SVGEGT. The CDR3 DNA reads as TGTGCCAGCAGTTGGCCGACGAGGGGACAGAAGAACACCGGGGAGCTGTTTTTT. Encoded protein: CASSWPTRGQKNTGELFF.

Ten or more counts support this clonotype. The V and J genes are TRBV5-4 and TRBJ1-1; no clear D gene. This CDR3 spans 13 amino acids. Deletions cut 0 bases from V and 3 bases from J, with 6 bases between. Germline lookup yields CDR1 SGHNT and CDR2 YYREEE (reference sequence). The CDR3 reads CASSLERHTEAFF. In DNA, the CDR3 is TGTGCCAGCAGCTTGGAGCGACACACTGAAGCTTTCTTT.

The rearrangement links TRBV11-2 to TRBJ2-5; TRBD2 matches 7 bases. CDR3 length: 14 residues. V was pared by 4 bases and J by 4 bases, with 6 bases of the junction left unmatched. Germline V gene sequence: CDR1 SGHAT, CDR2 FQNNGV. The CDR3 loop reads CASSYGGGAETQYF. The DNA for the CDR3 is TGTGCCAGCAGCTACGGGGGAGGGGCAGAGACCCAGTACTTC. The whole variable domain, remainder taken from reference TRBV11-2 and TRBJ2-5, is EAGVAQSPRYKIIEKRQSVAFWCNPISGHATLYWYQQILGQGPKLLIQFQNNGVVDDSQLPKDRFSAERLKGVDSTLKIQPAKLEDSAVYLCASSYGGGAETQYFGPGTRLLVL.

This clonotype was recorded many times. The chain uses TRBV14 and TRBJ2-1; 7 bases align to TRBD2. V dropped 0 bases and J dropped 2; count of bases not matched to a gene: 7. Germline V gene sequence: CDR1 SGHDN, CDR2 FVKESK. The CDR3 is 17 amino acids. The CDR3 nucleotides are TGTGCCAGCAGCCAAGATTCGCTAGCGGCCCCCTACAATGAGCAGTTCTTC. It specifies CASSQDSLAAPYNEQFF.

This clonotype came up many times. The rearrangement uses TRBV7-7 and TRBJ2-6, with 8 bases identical to TRBD1. This CDR3 is built from 17 residues. Germline V gives CDR1 SSHAT, CDR2 FNYEAQ (reference sequence). V gave up 1 base and J gave up 0 bases; unmatched junction bases: 2. The CDR3 nucleotides read TGTGCCAGCAGCTTAGAGGGACAGGACTCTGGGGCCAACGTCCTGACTTTC. Translation: CASSLEGQDSGANVLTF.

This chain connects TRBV6-2 or TRBV6-3 to TRBJ2-1, with no clear D. This CDR3 spans 15 amino acids. Trimming pared 0 bases from V and 6 bases from J, leaving 12 bases between. The germline V gene encodes CDR1 MNHEY and CDR2 SVGEGT. DNA for the CDR3: TGTGCCAGCAGTTACTCGAGAGGCGCTCTCAATGAGCAGTTCTTC. Translated, it gives CASSYSRGALNEQFF.

In this sample, this clonotype turned up many times. The chain couples TRBV29-1 to TRBJ2-1; the D call may be TRBD1 or TRBD2 (5 bases each). The V end was cut by 4 bases, the J end by 3 bases, with 10 bases between. Germline V gene lookup returns CDR1 SQVTM and CDR2 ANQGSEA. The CDR3 sequence is 13 residues long. CDR3 sequence reads: CSVGGRDYNEQFF. The CDR3 nucleotides are TGCAGCGTTGGGGGACGGGACTACAATGAGCAGTTCTTC.

There are a few counts of this clonotype. The chain employs TRBV5-1 and TRBJ2-7; unclear D gene. Trimming stripped 0 bases from V and 0 bases from J, with 7 bases between. Germline V gives CDR1 SGHRS, CDR2 YFSETQ. The CDR3 spans 14 residues. The chain's CDR3 is CASSLVSDSYEQYF. In nucleotides, the CDR3 is TGCGCCAGCAGCTTGGTGTCAGACTCCTACGAGCAGTACTTC.

This clonotype is medium-sized within its sample. The V and J genes are TRBV7-9 and TRBJ2-5; D possibly corresponds to TRBD1 (6 bases). V dropped 4 bases and J dropped 3 bases, with 15 bases sitting between them. Germline V lookup: CDR1 SEHNR, CDR2 FQNEAQ (reference sequence). The CDR3 contains 15 residues. The CDR3 DNA is TGTGCCAGCAGCTCCGAACGACAGGAGAAAGAGACCCAGTACTTC. Translating gives CASSSERQEKETQYF.

This clonotype was detected a few times. The chain uses TRBV11-3 and TRBJ2-1; a weak D match, TRBD2 (6 bases). Per germline, CDR1 SGHNT and CDR2 YENEEA. This CDR3 is 17 amino acids long. Trimming stripped 5 bases from V and 0 bases from J, with 17 bases between. The CDR3 is CASSPPVGEVSYNEQFF. DNA for the CDR3: TGTGCCAGCAGCCCACCGGTAGGGGAGGTCTCCTACAATGAGCAGTTCTTC.

This clonotype has only a few counts. The chain combines TRBV29-1 with TRBJ2-7, with a possible D match to TRBD1 (7 bases). Germline V gene sequence: CDR1 SQVTM, CDR2 ANQGSEA. Between the trimmed V and J ends, which lost 7 bases and 7 bases, there was a span of 20 bases. The CDR3 sequence is 13 residues long. CDR3: CSATGGGHEEQYF. DNA of the CDR3: TGCAGCGCAACCGGAGGGGGCCATGAGGAGCAGTACTTC.

There are many counts of this clonotype. This chain links TRBV7-2 with TRBJ1-1; D perhaps matches TRBD1 (6 bases). The CDR3 is 14 residues long. Trimming left V 5 bases short and J 0 bases short, with 10 bases between. Germline values: CDR1 SGHTA, CDR2 FQGNSA. For the CDR3, the DNA is TGTGCCAGCAGCCCACACAGGGTGAACACTGAAGCTTTCTTT. Encoded protein: CASSPHRVNTEAFF.

This clonotype was counted only a few times. This chain connects TRBV7-2 to TRBJ2-3, with a tentative D call TRBD2 (6 bases). Germline V lookup: CDR1 SGHTA, CDR2 FQGNSA. V was shortened by 5 bases and J by 2 bases, with 17 bases between the two germline ends. The CDR3 is 16 residues long. The CDR3: CASSGTGTDYTDTQYF. The CDR3 bases are TGTGCCAGCAGCGGGACCGGGACGGACTACACAGATACGCAGTATTTT.

Only a few counts were recorded for this clonotype. The genes are TRBV7-9 and TRBJ2-3; 7 nucleotides line up with TRBD1. This CDR3 region has 14 residues. Germline-derived CDR1 and CDR2 are SEHNR and FQNEAQ (reference sequence). V gave up 5 bases and J gave up 6 bases; unmatched junction bases: 8. The DNA of the CDR3 is TGTGCCAGCAGCAAACAGACAGGGTTGGATACGCAGTATTTT. This translates into CASSKQTGLDTQYF.

This clonotype was detected many times. The chain has TRBV28 and TRBJ1-2; 7 bases are shared with TRBD1. The J segment lost 4 bases and the V segment lost 7 bases, leaving 9 bases of the junction unmatched. The CDR3 spans 14 residues. Per the germline V gene, CDR1 is MDHEN and CDR2 is SYDVKM. The CDR3 nucleotides are TGTGCCAGCATGCGCTCACAGGGGCTCTATGGCTACACCTTC. It codes for CASMRSQGLYGYTF.

This clonotype was recorded many times. The genes are TRBV28 and TRBJ1-5; 7 bases match TRBD1. The V gene's germline CDR1 is MDHEN and CDR2 SYDVKM. The V and J ends lost 2 bases and 2 bases, in that order; junction bases with no gene match: 9. The CDR3 runs 17 residues. The CDR3 nucleotides are TGTGCCAGCAGTTTAACGGTGACAGGGAAGGGCAATCAGCCCCAGCATTTT. It specifies CASSLTVTGKGNQPQHF.

This clonotype has ten or more counts. J is TRBJ1-4 and V is TRBV7-8; D perhaps matches TRBD1 (5 bases). Per germline, CDR1 SGHVS and CDR2 FQNEAQ. Trimming pared 5 bases from V and 7 bases from J, leaving 17 bases between. The CDR3 contains 15 residues. CDR3: CASSIDGRVGEKLFF. In DNA form, the CDR3 reads TGTGCCAGCAGCATCGACGGCAGGGTGGGTGAAAAACTGTTTTTT.

The gene calls are TRBV30 and TRBJ2-7; a weak D match, TRBD1 (5 bases). V gave up 1 base and J gave up 2 bases, with 6 bases separating them. Germline V gene sequence: CDR1 GTSNPN, CDR2 SVGIG (reference sequence). CDR3 length: 12 residues. The CDR3 bases are TGTGCCTGGAGTGGGGGCACCTACGAGCAGTACTTC. Translated, it gives CAWSGGTYEQYF. Based on the CDR3 plus reference TRBV30 and TRBJ2-7, the full variable domain is SQTIHQWPATLVQPVGSPLSLECTVEGTSNPNLYWYRQAAGRGLQLLFYSVGIGQISSEVPQNLSASRPQDRQFILSSKKLLLSDSGFYLCAWSGGTYEQYFGPGTRLTVT.